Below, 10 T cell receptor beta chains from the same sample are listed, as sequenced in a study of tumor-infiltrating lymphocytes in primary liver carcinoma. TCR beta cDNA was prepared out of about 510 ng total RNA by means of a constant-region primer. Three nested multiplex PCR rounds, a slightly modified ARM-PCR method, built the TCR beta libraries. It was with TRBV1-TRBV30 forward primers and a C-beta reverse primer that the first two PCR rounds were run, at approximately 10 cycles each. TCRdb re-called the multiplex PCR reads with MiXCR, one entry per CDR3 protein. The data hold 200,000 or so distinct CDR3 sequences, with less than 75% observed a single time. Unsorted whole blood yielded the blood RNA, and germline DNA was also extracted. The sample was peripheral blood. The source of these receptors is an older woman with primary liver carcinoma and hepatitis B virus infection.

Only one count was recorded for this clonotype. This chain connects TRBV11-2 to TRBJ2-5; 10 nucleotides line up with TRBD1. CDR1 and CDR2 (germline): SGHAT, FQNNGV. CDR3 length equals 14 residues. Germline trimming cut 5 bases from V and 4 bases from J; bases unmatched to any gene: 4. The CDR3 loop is CASSTTGGRETQYF. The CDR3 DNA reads TGTGCCAGCAGCACGACAGGGGGCAGAGAGACCCAGTACTTC.

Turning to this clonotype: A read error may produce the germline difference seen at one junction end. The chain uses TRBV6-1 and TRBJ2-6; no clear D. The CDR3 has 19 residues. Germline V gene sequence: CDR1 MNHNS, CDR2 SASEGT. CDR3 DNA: TGTGCCGGCAGTGATTACTACGGGCAGATCATCTCTGGGGCCAACGTCCTGACTTTC. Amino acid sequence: CAGSDYYGQIISGANVLTF.

The CDR3 is CSAGGTNGNQFF. The CDR3 bases are TGCAGCGCGGGAGGGACTAACGGGAACCAGTTCTTC. This sequence joins TRBV29-1 and TRBJ2-1, with 8 nucleotides matching TRBD2. The CDR3 loop spans 12 amino acids. J lost 13 bases, V lost 7 bases, and 12 bases had no gene match. CDR1 SQVTM and CDR2 ANQGSEA come from the germline V gene.

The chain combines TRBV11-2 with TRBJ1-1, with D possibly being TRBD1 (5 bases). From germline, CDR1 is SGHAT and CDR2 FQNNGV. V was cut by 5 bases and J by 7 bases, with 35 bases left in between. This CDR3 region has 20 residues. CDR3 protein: CASSTRQHGHLHFWGYEAFF. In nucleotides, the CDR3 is TGTGCCAGCAGCACACGTCAGCATGGACACCTTCACTTTTGGGGCTATGAAGCTTTCTTT. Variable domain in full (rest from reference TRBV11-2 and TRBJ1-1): EAGVAQSPRYKIIEKRQSVAFWCNPISGHATLYWYQQILGQGPKLLIQFQNNGVVDDSQLPKDRFSAERLKGVDSTLKIQPAKLEDSAVYLCASSTRQHGHLHFWGYEAFFGQGTRLTVV.

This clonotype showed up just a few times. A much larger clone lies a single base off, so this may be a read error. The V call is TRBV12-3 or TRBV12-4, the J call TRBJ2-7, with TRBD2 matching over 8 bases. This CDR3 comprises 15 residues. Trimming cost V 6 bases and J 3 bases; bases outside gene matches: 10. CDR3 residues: CASRASGSSVYEQYF. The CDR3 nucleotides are TGTGCCAGCAGGGCAAGCGGGAGCAGTGTCTACGAGCAGTACTTC.

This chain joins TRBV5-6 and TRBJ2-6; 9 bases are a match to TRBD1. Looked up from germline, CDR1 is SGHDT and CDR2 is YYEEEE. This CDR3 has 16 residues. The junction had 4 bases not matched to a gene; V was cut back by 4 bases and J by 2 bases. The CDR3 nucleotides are TGTGCCAGCAGCCGCCGACAGGGGGCTGGGGCCAACGTCCTGACTTTC. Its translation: CASSRRQGAGANVLTF.

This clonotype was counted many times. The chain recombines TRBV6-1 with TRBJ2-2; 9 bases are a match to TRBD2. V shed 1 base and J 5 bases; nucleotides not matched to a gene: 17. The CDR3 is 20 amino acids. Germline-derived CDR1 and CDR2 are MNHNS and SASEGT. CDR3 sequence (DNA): TGTGCCAGCAGTGAAGTCGCAAGGTTTAGTAGCGGGAGCGCTACCGGGGAGCTGTTTTTT. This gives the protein CASSEVARFSSGSATGELFF.

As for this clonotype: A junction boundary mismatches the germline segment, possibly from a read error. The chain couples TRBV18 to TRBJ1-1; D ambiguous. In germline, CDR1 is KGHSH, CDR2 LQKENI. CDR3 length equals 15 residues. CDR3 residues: CASSPAVGMNTEAFF. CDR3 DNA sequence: TGTGCCAGTTCGCCGGCCGTGGGGATGAATACTGAAGCTTTCTTT. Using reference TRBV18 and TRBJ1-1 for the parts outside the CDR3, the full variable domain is NAGVMQNPRHLVRRRGQEARLRCSPMKGHSHVYWYRQLPEEGLKFMVYLQKENIIDESGMPKERFSAEFPKEGPSILRIQQVVRGDSAAYFCASSPAVGMNTEAFFGQGTRLTVV.

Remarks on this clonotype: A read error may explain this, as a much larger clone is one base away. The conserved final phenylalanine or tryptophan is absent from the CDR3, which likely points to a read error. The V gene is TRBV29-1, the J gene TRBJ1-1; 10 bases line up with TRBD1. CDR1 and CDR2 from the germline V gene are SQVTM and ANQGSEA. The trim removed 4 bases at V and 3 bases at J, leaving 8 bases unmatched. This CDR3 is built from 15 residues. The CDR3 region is CSVADRQGADTEAFL. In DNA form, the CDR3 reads TGCAGCGTTGCCGACCGACAGGGGGCGGACACTGAAGCTTTCCTT.

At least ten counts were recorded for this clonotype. CDR3 bases: TGTGCCAGCAGTTCCATAAACTCCTACGAGCAGTACTTC. It translates to CASSSINSYEQYF. This rearrangement joins TRBV28 to TRBJ2-7; D remains ambiguous. The CDR3 loop spans 13 amino acids. Germline V gives CDR1 MDHEN, CDR2 SYDVKM. Trimming cost V 4 bases and J 0 bases, with 7 bases left between them. Full variable domain (missing parts from reference TRBV28 and TRBJ2-7): DVKVTQSSRYLVKRTGEKVFLECVQDMDHENMFWYRQDPGLGLRLIYFSYDVKMKEKGDIPEGYSVSREKKERFSLILESASTNQTSMYLCASSSINSYEQYFGPGTRLTVT.